The 8 T cell receptor beta chains listed next were all sequenced from one sample in a study of cytomegalovirus exposure and HLA in healthy donors. Researchers ran the PCR with 60 Vbeta and 13 Jbeta primers. Assay: immunoSEQ multiplex PCR; the TCRdb copy retains only in-frame clones and omits some. The table records roughly 290,000 clones, under 90% of them present only once. Source material: PBMCs. The origin of the receptors is a girl aged 2-10 years in good health and CMV-seronegative.

The rearrangement joins TRBV28 to TRBJ1-1; D may be TRBD1 (5 bases). The CDR3 loop spans 13 amino acids. Germline V CDR1 and CDR2: MDHEN, SYDVKM. With 3 bases removed from V and 6 bases from J, the gap between germline ends came to 11 bases. The CDR3 DNA is TGTGCCAGCAGTTTGGGGGGATTCCCTGAAGCTTTCTTT. This encodes CASSLGGFPEAFF.

The V gene is TRBV4-1, the J gene TRBJ2-2, with D perhaps matching TRBD2 (6 bases). Germline lookup yields CDR1 MGHRA and CDR2 YSYEKL. CDR3 length equals 15 residues. Trimming stripped 7 bases from V and 4 bases from J, with 16 bases between. The CDR3 coding sequence is TGCGCCAGCACAGGCCGGGACTCGTTCACCGGGGAGCTGTTTTTT. Translated, it gives CASTGRDSFTGELFF.

This chain joins TRBV6-5 and TRBJ2-7, with 11 bases fitting TRBD1. The junction had 4 bases not matched to a gene; V was cut back by 6 bases and J by 0 bases. There are 15 residues in the CDR3. The germline gives CDR1 MNHEY, CDR2 SVGAGI. CDR3 sequence reads: CASSSGTGGSYEQYF. The CDR3 DNA sequence: TGTGCCAGCAGCTCTGGGACAGGGGGCTCCTACGAGCAGTACTTC.

The chain joins TRBV9 to TRBJ2-5, with TRBD2 as a possible D gene (7 bases). The V end lost 3 bases, the J end lost 2 bases, and 11 bases lay between the germline ends. The germline V gene has CDR1 SGDLS and CDR2 YYNGEE. CDR3 length: 14 residues. CDR3 sequence (DNA): TGTGCCAGCAGCGGCGAGGGGGGGCAAGAGACCCAGTACTTC. Translating it yields CASSGEGGQETQYF.

The rearrangement uses TRBV29-1 and TRBJ2-1; tentatively, D is TRBD2 (6 bases). Germline lookup yields CDR1 SQVTM and CDR2 ANQGSEA. Trimming took 5 bases from V and 4 from J, leaving 9 bases between them. This CDR3 is built from 12 residues. CDR3 sequence: CSVSEGYNEQFF. As DNA, the CDR3 is TGCAGCGTTTCGGAGGGATACAATGAGCAGTTCTTC.

The chain recombines TRBV9 with TRBJ2-1; 8 nucleotides agree with TRBD1. Trimming took 4 bases from V and 3 from J; bases not matched to a gene: 6. Per the germline V gene, CDR1 is SGDLS and CDR2 is YYNGEE. CDR3 size: 15 residues. As DNA, the CDR3 is TGTGCCAGCAGCTCAGGACAGGGCAACTACAATGAGCAGTTCTTC. Amino acid sequence: CASSSGQGNYNEQFF.

The chain employs TRBV2 and TRBJ1-3, with a weak D call TRBD1 (6 bases). From germline, CDR1 is SNHLY and CDR2 FYNNEI. V dropped 7 bases and J dropped 0 bases, with 13 bases sitting between them. There are 15 residues in the CDR3. CDR3 region: CASIPSGDSGNTIYF. The CDR3 DNA reads TGTGCCAGCATACCCTCAGGGGACTCTGGAAACACCATATATTTT.

The chain recombines TRBV14 with TRBJ2-1; 15 nucleotides agree with TRBD2. In germline, CDR1 is SGHDN, CDR2 FVKESK. V lost 3 bases and J lost 1; bases outside the gene matches: 13. The CDR3 loop spans 21 amino acids. The CDR3 sequence is CASSHTGLAGGPRWSYNEQFF. CDR3 nucleotides: TGTGCCAGCAGCCACACCGGACTAGCGGGAGGGCCGAGGTGGTCCTACAATGAGCAGTTCTTC.